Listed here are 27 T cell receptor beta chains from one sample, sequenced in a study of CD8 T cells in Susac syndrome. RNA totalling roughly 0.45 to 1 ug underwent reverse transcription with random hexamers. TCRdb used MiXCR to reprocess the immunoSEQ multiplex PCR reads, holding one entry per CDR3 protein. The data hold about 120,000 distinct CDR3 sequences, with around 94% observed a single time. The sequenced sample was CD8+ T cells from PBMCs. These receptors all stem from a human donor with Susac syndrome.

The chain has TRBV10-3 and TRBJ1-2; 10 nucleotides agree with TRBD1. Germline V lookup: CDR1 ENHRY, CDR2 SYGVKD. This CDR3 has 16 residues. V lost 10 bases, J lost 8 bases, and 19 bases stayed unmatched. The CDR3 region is CASRSETGQGKDGYTF. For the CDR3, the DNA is TGTGCCAGCAGAAGTGAAACGGGACAGGGGAAGGACGGCTACACCTTC.

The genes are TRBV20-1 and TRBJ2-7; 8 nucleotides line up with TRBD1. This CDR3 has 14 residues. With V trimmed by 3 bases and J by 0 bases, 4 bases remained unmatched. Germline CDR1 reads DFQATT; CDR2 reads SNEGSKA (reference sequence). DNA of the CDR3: TGCAGTGCTAGGGGACAGGAGAGCTCCTACGAGCAGTACTTC. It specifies CSARGQESSYEQYF.

The CDR3 reads CASGTGASNEQFF. The CDR3 region has the DNA TGTGCCAGCGGGACAGGGGCCTCCAATGAGCAGTTCTTC. The chain recombines TRBV9 with TRBJ2-1; TRBD1 matches 10 bases. CDR3 length equals 13 residues. With V trimmed by 7 bases and J by 6 bases, 4 bases remained unmatched. The germline CDR1 and CDR2 sequences are SGDLS and YYNGEE.

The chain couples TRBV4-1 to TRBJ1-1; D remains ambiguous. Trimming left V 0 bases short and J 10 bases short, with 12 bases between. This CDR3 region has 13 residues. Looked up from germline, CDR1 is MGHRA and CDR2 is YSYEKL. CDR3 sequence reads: CASSQDLRVGAFF. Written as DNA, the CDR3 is TGCGCCAGCAGCCAAGATTTGAGGGTCGGAGCTTTCTTT.

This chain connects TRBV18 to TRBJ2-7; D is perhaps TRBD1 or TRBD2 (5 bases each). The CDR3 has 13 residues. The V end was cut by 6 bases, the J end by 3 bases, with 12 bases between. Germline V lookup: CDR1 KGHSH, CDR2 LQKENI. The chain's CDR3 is CASSTGRDYEQYF. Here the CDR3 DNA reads TGTGCCAGCTCGACGGGACGGGACTACGAGCAGTACTTC.

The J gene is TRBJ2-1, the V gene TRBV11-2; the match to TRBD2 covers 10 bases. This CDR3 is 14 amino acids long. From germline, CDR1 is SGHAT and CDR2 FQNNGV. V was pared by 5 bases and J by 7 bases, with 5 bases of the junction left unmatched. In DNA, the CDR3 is TGTGCCAGCAGCACCGGGACTAGCGTGAATGAGCAGTTCTTC. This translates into CASSTGTSVNEQFF.

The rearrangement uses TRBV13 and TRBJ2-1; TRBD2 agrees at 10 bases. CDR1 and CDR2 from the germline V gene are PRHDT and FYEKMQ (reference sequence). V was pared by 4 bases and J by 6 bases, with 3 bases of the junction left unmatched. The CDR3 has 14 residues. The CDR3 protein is CASSSRTSGNEQFF. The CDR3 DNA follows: TGTGCCAGCAGCTCGAGGACTAGCGGCAATGAGCAGTTCTTC.

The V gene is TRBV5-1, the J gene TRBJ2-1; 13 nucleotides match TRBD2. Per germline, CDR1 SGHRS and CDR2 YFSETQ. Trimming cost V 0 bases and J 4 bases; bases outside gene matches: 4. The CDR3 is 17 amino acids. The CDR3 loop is CASSLVTSGGEYNEQFF. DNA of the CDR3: TGCGCCAGCAGCTTGGTAACTAGCGGGGGGGAGTACAATGAGCAGTTCTTC. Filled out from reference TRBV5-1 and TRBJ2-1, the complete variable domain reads KAGVTQTPRYLIKTRGQQVTLSCSPISGHRSVSWYQQTPGQGLQFLFEYFSETQRNKGNFPGRFSGRQFSNSRSEMNVSTLELGDSALYLCASSLVTSGGEYNEQFFGPGTRLTVL.

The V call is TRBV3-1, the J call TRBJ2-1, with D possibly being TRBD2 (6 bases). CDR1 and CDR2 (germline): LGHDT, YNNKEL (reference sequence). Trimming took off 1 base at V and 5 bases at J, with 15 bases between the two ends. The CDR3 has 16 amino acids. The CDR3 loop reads CASSQVFGGENNEQFF. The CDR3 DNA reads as TGTGCCAGCAGCCAAGTCTTTGGCGGGGAAAACAATGAGCAGTTCTTC.

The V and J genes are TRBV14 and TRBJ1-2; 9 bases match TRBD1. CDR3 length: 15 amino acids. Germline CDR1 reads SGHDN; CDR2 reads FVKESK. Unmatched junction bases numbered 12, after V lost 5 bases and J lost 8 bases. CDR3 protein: CASSSRPGQGFGYTF. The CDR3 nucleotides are TGTGCCAGCAGCTCGAGACCGGGACAGGGTTTCGGCTACACCTTC.

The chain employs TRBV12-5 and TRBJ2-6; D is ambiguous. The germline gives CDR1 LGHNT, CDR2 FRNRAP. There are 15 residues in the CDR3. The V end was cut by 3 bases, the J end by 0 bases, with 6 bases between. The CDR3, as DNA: TGTGCTAGTGGTTTCAGGCGCTCTGGGGCCAACGTCCTGACTTTC. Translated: CASGFRRSGANVLTF.

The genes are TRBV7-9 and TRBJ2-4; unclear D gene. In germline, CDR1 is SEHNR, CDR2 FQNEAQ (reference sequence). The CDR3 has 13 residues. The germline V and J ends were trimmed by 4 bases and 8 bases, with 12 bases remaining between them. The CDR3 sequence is CASSSLTEDIQYF. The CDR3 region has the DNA TGTGCCAGCAGCTCCCTCACTGAGGACATTCAGTACTTC.

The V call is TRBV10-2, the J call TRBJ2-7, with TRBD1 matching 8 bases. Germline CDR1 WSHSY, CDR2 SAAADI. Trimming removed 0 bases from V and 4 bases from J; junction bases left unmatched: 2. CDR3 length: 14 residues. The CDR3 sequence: CASSESRQGYEQYF. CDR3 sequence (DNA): TGCGCCAGCAGTGAGTCGAGACAGGGGTACGAGCAGTACTTC.

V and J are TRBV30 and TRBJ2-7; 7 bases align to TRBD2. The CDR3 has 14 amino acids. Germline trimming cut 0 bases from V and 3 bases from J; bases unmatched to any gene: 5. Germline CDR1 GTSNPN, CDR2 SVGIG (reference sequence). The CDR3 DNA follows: TGTGCCTGGAGTGTACTGGGACTAAACTACGAGCAGTACTTC. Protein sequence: CAWSVLGLNYEQYF. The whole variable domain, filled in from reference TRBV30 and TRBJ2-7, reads SQTIHQWPATLVQPVGSPLSLECTVEGTSNPNLYWYRQAAGRGLQLLFYSVGIGQISSEVPQNLSASRPQDRQFILSSKKLLLSDSGFYLCAWSVLGLNYEQYFGPGTRLTVT.

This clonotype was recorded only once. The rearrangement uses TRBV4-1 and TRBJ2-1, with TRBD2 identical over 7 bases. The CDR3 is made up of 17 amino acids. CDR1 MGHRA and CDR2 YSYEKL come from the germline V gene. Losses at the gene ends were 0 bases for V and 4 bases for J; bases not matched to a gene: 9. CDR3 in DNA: TGCGCCAGCAGCCAAGATGGTGGGCCTAGCGGTTACAATGAGCAGTTCTTC. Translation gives CASSQDGGPSGYNEQFF.

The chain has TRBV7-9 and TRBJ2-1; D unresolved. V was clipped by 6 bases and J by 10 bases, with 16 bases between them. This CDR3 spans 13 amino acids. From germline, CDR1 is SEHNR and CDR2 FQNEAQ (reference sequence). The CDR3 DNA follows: TGTGCCAGCAGTCTGAGTCTTTGGTTGGAGCAGTTCTTC. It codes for CASSLSLWLEQFF.

CDR3 bases: TGTGCCAGCAGCTCGACTCCCGCCGAGCAGTACTTC. It yields the protein CASSSTPAEQYF. The V and J genes are TRBV5-6 and TRBJ2-7; D is unresolved. CDR3 length equals 12 residues. V was clipped by 3 bases and J by 6 bases, with 10 bases between them. Germline assignment: CDR1 SGHDT and CDR2 YYEEEE.

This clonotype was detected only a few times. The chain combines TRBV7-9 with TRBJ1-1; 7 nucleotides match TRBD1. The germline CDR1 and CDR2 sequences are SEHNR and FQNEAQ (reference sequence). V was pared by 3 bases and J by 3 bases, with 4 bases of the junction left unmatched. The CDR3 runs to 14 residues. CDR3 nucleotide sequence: TGTGCCAGCAGCTTGGGCCAGGGGGACACTGAAGCTTTCTTT. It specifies CASSLGQGDTEAFF.

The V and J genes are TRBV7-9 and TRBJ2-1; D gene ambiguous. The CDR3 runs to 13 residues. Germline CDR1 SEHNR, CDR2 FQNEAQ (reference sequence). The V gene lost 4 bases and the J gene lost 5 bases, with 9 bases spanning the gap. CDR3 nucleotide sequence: TGTGCCAGCAGCTCCCCGGGCCACAATGAGCAGTTCTTC. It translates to CASSSPGHNEQFF.

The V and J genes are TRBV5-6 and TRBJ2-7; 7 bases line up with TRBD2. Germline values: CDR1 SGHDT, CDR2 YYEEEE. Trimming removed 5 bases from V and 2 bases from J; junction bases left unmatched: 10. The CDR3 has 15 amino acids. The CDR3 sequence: CASSPLGSGAYEQYF. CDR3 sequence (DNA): TGTGCCAGCAGTCCTCTGGGGAGCGGGGCCTACGAGCAGTACTTC.

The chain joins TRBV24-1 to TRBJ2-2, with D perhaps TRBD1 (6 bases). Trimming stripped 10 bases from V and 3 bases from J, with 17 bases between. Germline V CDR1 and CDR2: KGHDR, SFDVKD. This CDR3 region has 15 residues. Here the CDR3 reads CATSTDSHYTGELFF. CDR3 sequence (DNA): TGTGCCACAAGTACGGACAGCCACTACACCGGGGAGCTGTTTTTT.

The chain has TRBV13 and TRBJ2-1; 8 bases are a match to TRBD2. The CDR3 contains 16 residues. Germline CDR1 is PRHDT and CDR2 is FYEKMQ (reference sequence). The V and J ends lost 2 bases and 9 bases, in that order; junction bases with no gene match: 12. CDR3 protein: CASSLRSGSSLGEQFF. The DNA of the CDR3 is TGTGCCAGCAGCTTAAGAAGCGGGAGTTCCCTTGGTGAGCAGTTCTTC.

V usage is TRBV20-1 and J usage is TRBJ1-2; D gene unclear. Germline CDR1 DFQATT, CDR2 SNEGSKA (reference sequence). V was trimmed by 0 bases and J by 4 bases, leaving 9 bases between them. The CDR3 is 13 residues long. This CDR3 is CSARDPGVYGYTF. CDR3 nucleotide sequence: TGCAGTGCTAGAGATCCCGGCGTCTATGGCTACACCTTC.

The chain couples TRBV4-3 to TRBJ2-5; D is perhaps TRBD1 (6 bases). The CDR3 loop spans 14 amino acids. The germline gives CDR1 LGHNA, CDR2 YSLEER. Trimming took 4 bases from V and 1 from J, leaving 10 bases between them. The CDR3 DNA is TGCGCCAGCAGCCGGGTGACAGGCCAAGAGACCCAGTACTTC. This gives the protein CASSRVTGQETQYF.

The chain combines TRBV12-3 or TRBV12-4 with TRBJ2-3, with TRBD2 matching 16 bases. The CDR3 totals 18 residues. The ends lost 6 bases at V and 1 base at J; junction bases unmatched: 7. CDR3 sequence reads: CASRGTSGRARGTDTQYF. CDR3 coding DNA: TGTGCCAGCAGAGGGACTAGCGGGAGGGCCCGGGGCACAGATACGCAGTATTTT.

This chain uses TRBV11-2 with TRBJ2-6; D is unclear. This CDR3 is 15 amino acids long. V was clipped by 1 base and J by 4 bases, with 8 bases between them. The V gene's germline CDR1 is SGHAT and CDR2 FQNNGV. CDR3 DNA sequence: TGTGCCAGCAGCTTAGTCCGTGTGGGGGCCAACGTCCTGACTTTC. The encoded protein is CASSLVRVGANVLTF.

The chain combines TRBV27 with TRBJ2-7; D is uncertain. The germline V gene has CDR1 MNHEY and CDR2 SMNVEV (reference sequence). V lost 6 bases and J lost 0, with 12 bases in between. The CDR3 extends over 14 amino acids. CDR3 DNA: TGTGCCAGCAGACCAAGGCCGAGCTCCTACGAGCAGTACTTC. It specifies CASRPRPSSYEQYF.